Given below is one T cell receptor beta chain in context. Its specificity is not known. This entry is derived from a study of OX40 agonist ivuxolimab in advanced cancers. For the study at large: Patients treated during dose escalation were battling hepatocellular carcinoma, melanoma, renal cell or head and neck cancer. Study-level points and caveats: Doses of 0.1 to 3.0 mg/kg were accompanied by clonal expansion of CD4+ and CD8+ blood T cells by week 6.

The V gene's germline CDR1 is KGHSH and CDR2 LQKENI. With 3 bases removed from V and 6 bases from J, the gap between germline ends came to 4 bases. The CDR3 is 11 amino acids. Some clones are missing from TCRdb's copy, which holds only in-frame ones; the method was immunoSEQ multiplex PCR. The sample consists of approximately 59,000 clones, 88% of them appearing once. The sequence derives from an adult with an advanced solid tumor such as melanoma, head and neck, liver or kidney cancer. The sequencing here drew on CD4+ or CD8+ T cells sorted from blood, taken in a trial of the OX40 agonist ivuxolimab. The gene calls are TRBV18 and TRBJ2-3; D is undetermined. CDR3 coding DNA: TGTGCCAGCTCACCTACGGATACGCAGTATTTT. The encoded protein is CASSPTDTQYF.